These T cell receptor beta chains were read from a single sample in a study of beta chain features in type 1 diabetes. Clones were read by immunoSEQ multiplex PCR, and TCRdb kept only the in-frame ones, dropping some. The sample includes a few hundred thousand clones, roughly an eighth of them seen just once. Sequences were obtained from naive CD4+ T cells from blood. These receptors originate from a young man with type 1 diabetes. Each CDR3 is given with its conserved first and last residue. A D gene is named only where the DNA matches it firmly. Not all rows give a size; the values are once, few, many and, for expanded clones, a class.

D gene	V gene	J gene	clone size	CDR3 DNA	CDR3 protein
-	TRBV18	TRBJ2-5	-	TGTGCCAGCTCAGCCACCTATGCAGAGGCGAGGGAGACCCAGTACTTC	CASSATYAEARETQYF
-	TRBV9	TRBJ2-7	-	TGTGCCAGCAGCAGGGGGTACGAGCAGTACTTC	CASSRGYEQYF
-	TRBV9	TRBJ2-3	-	TGTGCCAGCAGCGTAAGGGGCCAGCAAGCAGATACGCAGTATTTT	CASSVRGQQADTQYF
TRBD2	TRBV5-4	TRBJ2-5	-	TGTGCCAGCAGCTGGACTAGCGGGGTCCAAGAGACCCAGTACTTC	CASSWTSGVQETQYF
TRBD1	TRBV5-1	TRBJ2-1	few	TGCGCCAGCAGCTTGGAGGTCAGGGGGTATGAGCAGTTCTTC	CASSLEVRGYEQFF
-	TRBV15	TRBJ2-3	few	TGTGCCACCAGCAGAGAGGTGGCGGATGGCACAGATACGCAGTATTTT	CATSREVADGTDTQYF
TRBD2	TRBV18	TRBJ2-1	-	TGTGCCAGCTCACCTATCTCTAGCGGCTACAATGAGCAGTTCTTC	CASSPISSGYNEQFF
TRBD1	TRBV11-2	TRBJ1-2	-	TGTGCCAGCAGCTTTCAGGGGGCGGCATATGGCTACACCTTC	CASSFQGAAYGYTF
TRBD1	TRBV2	TRBJ2-3	-	TGTGCCAGCAAAAAGACAGGGGCTCTCACAGATACGCAGTATTTT	CASKKTGALTDTQYF
TRBD2	TRBV7-9	TRBJ2-3	-	TGTGCCAGCAGCGGAAGCGGGAGGGCCCGAGATACGCAGTATTTT	CASSGSGRARDTQYF
TRBD1	TRBV28	TRBJ2-3	few	TGTGCCAGCAGTTTGGGACAGTACACAGATACGCAGTATTTT	CASSLGQYTDTQYF
TRBD1	TRBV5-1	TRBJ1-1	few	TGCGCCAGCAGCTTGCGTACAGGGGGCACTGAAGCTTTCTTT	CASSLRTGGTEAFF
-	TRBV25-1	TRBJ2-1	-	TGTGCCAGCAGTGAATTCCGGACACCAGTCGGTGAGCAGTTCTTC	CASSEFRTPVGEQFF
TRBD2	TRBV7-2	TRBJ2-7	-	TGTGCCAGCAGCTCTAGCGGTAGAACGTACGAGCAGTACTTC	CASSSSGRTYEQYF
-	TRBV5-6	TRBJ2-1	-	TGTGCCAGCAGCCAGACTTTACTGTTGAACAATGAGCAGTTCTTC	CASSQTLLLNNEQFF
-	TRBV4-3	TRBJ1-2	few	TGCGCCAGCAGCCAAGATATCTTTGGTCGGGGTGGCTACACCTTC	CASSQDIFGRGGYTF
TRBD1	TRBV18	TRBJ1-1	-	TGTGCCAGCTCACCGCGGACAGGGGCGGACACTGAAGCTTTCTTT	CASSPRTGADTEAFF
TRBD1	TRBV7-9	TRBJ2-7	-	TGTGCCAGCAGTTCGCAGGGGGCCAGCTACGAGCAGTACTTC	CASSSQGASYEQYF
TRBD2	TRBV28	TRBJ2-3	few	TGTGCCAGCAGTGTCCCCGGGACTAGCGGTTTCACAGATACGCAGTATTTT	CASSVPGTSGFTDTQYF
-	TRBV5-1	TRBJ1-1	-	TGCGCCAGCAGCTTACAGGGATCCGAAGATTACACTGAAGCTTTCTTT	CASSLQGSEDYTEAFF
TRBD2	TRBV11-2	TRBJ2-1	-	TGTGCCAGCAGGGGACTAGCGGGAGAAGGCTACAATGAGCAGTTCTTC	CASRGLAGEGYNEQFF
-	TRBV9	TRBJ1-1	-	TGTGCCAGCAGCCCCGTGGGGTCCACAGGCAACACTGAAGCTTTCTTT	CASSPVGSTGNTEAFF
-	TRBV5-1	TRBJ1-5	-	TGCGCCAGCAGCCCGGGCGGCGGGAATCGCAATCAGCCCCAGCATTTT	CASSPGGGNRNQPQHF
-	TRBV30	TRBJ2-7	few	TGTGCCTGGAACAGACAAGTTGGCTCCTACGAGCAGTACTTC	CAWNRQVGSYEQYF
TRBD2	TRBV9	TRBJ2-1	-	TGTGCCAGCAGCGTAGCTAGCGGGAGGAATGAGCAGTTCTTC	CASSVASGRNEQFF
-	TRBV5-1	TRBJ2-7	-	TGCGCCAGCAGCTTGGGACAGCTATACGAGCAGTACTTC	CASSLGQLYEQYF
TRBD2	TRBV7-7	TRBJ2-5	-	TGTGCTAGCAGCCCTTCTAGCGGGCAAGAGACCCAGTACTTC	CASSPSSGQETQYF
-	TRBV4-1	TRBJ2-2	-	TGCGCCAGCAGCGCAGGCTACCAGAACACCGGGGAGCTGTTTTTT	CASSAGYQNTGELFF
-	TRBV28	TRBJ1-2	few	TGTGCCAGCAGTGGGTTGGACAGAGCTAACTATGGCTACACCTTC	CASSGLDRANYGYTF
-	TRBV29-1	TRBJ2-7	-	TGCAACGTTAAGAGAGCGAGCTACGAGCAGTACTTC	CNVKRASYEQYF
-	TRBV7-2	TRBJ2-5	few	TGTGCCAGCAGCCCCATCACCCGGGGGGCCGGAGAGACCCAGTACTTC	CASSPITRGAGETQYF
-	TRBV9	TRBJ2-1	few	TGTGCCAGCAGCGTAGTGGCAGGAACCTACAATGAGCAGTTCTTC	CASSVVAGTYNEQFF
-	TRBV7-9	TRBJ2-3	few	TGTGCCAGCAGCTTAGAGGGAGCGAGGACAGATACGCAGTATTTT	CASSLEGARTDTQYF
-	TRBV30	TRBJ1-5	-	TGTGCCTGGAGTCACGGTGGCAATCAGCCCCAGCATTTT	CAWSHGGNQPQHF
TRBD2	TRBV9	TRBJ2-4	few	TGTGCCAGCAGCGCCGGCGGGAGATCCTTACGAAACATTCAGTACTTC	CASSAGGRSLRNIQYF
TRBD1	TRBV5-1	TRBJ2-3	few	TGCGCCAGCAGCTTTGGACAGGGTGCAGATACGCAGTATTTT	CASSFGQGADTQYF
TRBD2	TRBV5-1	TRBJ2-1	-	TGCGCCAGCAGCTCGAGGACTAGCGGCATATATGAGCAGTTCTTC	CASSSRTSGIYEQFF
-	TRBV6-5	TRBJ1-3	few	TGTGCCAGCAGCACCAGCGGGGGGCGAGGAAACACCATATATTTT	CASSTSGGRGNTIYF
TRBD2	TRBV11-2	TRBJ2-1	-	TGTGCCAGCAGCCCGGGACTAGCGGGAGGGTGGCAGTTCTTC	CASSPGLAGGWQFF
TRBD1	TRBV5-1	TRBJ1-1	-	TGCGCCAGTTCTCGCCGACAGGGAAACACTGAAGCTTTCTTT	CASSRRQGNTEAFF
TRBD2	TRBV14	TRBJ2-1	-	TGTGCCAGCAGAGAAGGCGGACTAGCGGGAGAGGAGCAGTTCTTC	CASREGGLAGEEQFF
-	TRBV28	TRBJ2-1	-	TGTGCCATCCGGGGGAGACGCGAGCAGTTCTTC	CAIRGRREQFF
TRBD2	TRBV9	TRBJ2-5	-	TGTGCCAGCAGCGTAGGACTAGCGGGAGGCCAAGAGACCCAGTACTTC	CASSVGLAGGQETQYF
TRBD2	TRBV2	TRBJ2-1	few	TGTGCCAGCAAACTAGCGGGGTCCTACAATGAGCAGTTCTTC	CASKLAGSYNEQFF
TRBD1	TRBV7-3	TRBJ1-2	-	TGTGCCAGCAGCTCGGGACAGGGCTATGGCTACACCTTC	CASSSGQGYGYTF
-	TRBV28	TRBJ2-7	-	TGTGCCAGCAGTTTAAGTCTACCCAACGAGCAGTACTTC	CASSLSLPNEQYF
TRBD2	TRBV5-4	TRBJ2-7	few	TGTGCCAGCAGCCCTTCGGGAGGAACACGGTCCTACGAGCAGTACTTC	CASSPSGGTRSYEQYF